The 14 T cell receptor beta chains listed next were all sequenced from one sample in a study of beta chain features in type 1 diabetes. Sequenced material consisted of expressed TCRB transcripts (all of the isolated RNA was reverse transcribed). Here immunoSEQ multiplex PCR was the method, and the copy in TCRdb shows in-frame clones only, minus some. The table has fewer than 200,000 clones, around 8% seen once; the top ten hold less than 0.85%. The sequencing sample was made of central memory CD4+ T cells from blood. The receptors here all came from a man between 18 and 29 years old in good health.

Only a few counts were recorded for this clone. V is TRBV2 and J is TRBJ2-7, with TRBD1 as a possible D gene (6 bases). Germline assignment: CDR1 SNHLY and CDR2 FYNNEI. The CDR3 sequence is 17 residues long. V was cut by 7 bases and J by 1 base, with 23 bases left in between. CDR3 sequence (DNA): TGTGCCAGCACGACAACCCGGTGGGGGCCAACGTCCTACGAGCAGTACTTC. It translates to CASTTTRWGPTSYEQYF.

The chain is built from TRBV28 and TRBJ1-6; 8 bases agree with TRBD1. In germline, CDR1 is MDHEN, CDR2 SYDVKM. The CDR3 totals 15 residues. J lost 5 bases, V lost 7 bases, and 7 bases had no gene match. CDR3 DNA: TGTGCCAGCAACCTCGCAGGGGGCGATAATTCACCCCTCCACTTT. This translates into CASNLAGGDNSPLHF.

V and J are TRBV30 and TRBJ2-7, with 11 bases that match TRBD1. The CDR3 has 14 residues. V gave up 3 bases and J gave up 2 bases; unmatched junction bases: 3. The germline V gene encodes CDR1 GTSNPN and CDR2 SVGIG (reference sequence). The CDR3: CAWRVGQGAYEQYF. The CDR3 DNA reads as TGTGCCTGGAGAGTGGGACAGGGGGCCTACGAGCAGTACTTC.

Remarks on this clone: Other DNA sequences in this specimen translate into the identical CDR3. This sequence joins TRBV2 and TRBJ1-5; 9 nucleotides line up with TRBD1. Germline CDR1 and CDR2: SNHLY and FYNNEI. V shed 6 bases, J shed 1 base, and the junction held 1 base outside the gene matches. This CDR3 has 14 residues. The CDR3, as DNA: TGTGCCAGCAGGGACAGGGGAAGCAATCAGCCCCAGCATTTT. This translates into CASRDRGSNQPQHF.

This clone was recorded at least ten times. The chain joins TRBV28 to TRBJ2-2, with no clear D. CDR1 is MDHEN, CDR2 SYDVKM, per germline. The V end was cut by 4 bases, the J end by 5 bases, with 5 bases between. The CDR3 consists of 12 residues. CDR3 DNA: TGTGCCAGCAGTTCAGGAACCGGGGAGCTGTTTTTT. Amino acids: CASSSGTGELFF.

This clone came up a few times. The rearrangement uses TRBV5-4 and TRBJ2-1; 11 bases fit TRBD2. The CDR3 is made up of 15 amino acids. The V and J ends lost 4 bases and 2 bases, in that order; junction bases with no gene match: 2. Germline V gene lookup returns CDR1 SGHNT and CDR2 YYREEE (reference sequence). This CDR3 reads CASSAGLAAYNEQFF. In DNA form, the CDR3 reads TGTGCCAGCAGCGCGGGACTAGCGGCCTACAATGAGCAGTTCTTC.

This clone was detected many times. This chain uses TRBV30 with TRBJ1-2; no definite D call. Germline CDR1 reads GTSNPN; CDR2 reads SVGIG (reference sequence). This CDR3 comprises 13 residues. V lost 0 bases and J lost 4, with 9 bases in between. CDR3 sequence reads: CAWSVGQVYGYTF. The CDR3 nucleotides read TGTGCCTGGAGTGTCGGTCAGGTCTATGGCTACACCTTC.

This chain links TRBV7-7 with TRBJ2-5; 9 bases line up with TRBD2. The CDR3 has 16 residues. After removal of 5 bases from V and 1 base from J, the junction contained 8 bases not matched to a gene. Germline lookup yields CDR1 SSHAT and CDR2 FNYEAQ (reference sequence). The CDR3 nucleotides are TGTGCCAGCAGCCAAACGGGCGGGGGGGGCCAAGAGACCCAGTACTTC. The encoded protein is CASSQTGGGGQETQYF.

Comments on this clone: The limits of the CDR3 on the DNA are not certain, so only TCRdb's listed CDR3 is given. This sequence joins TRBV28 and TRBJ2-2; the table's D call, TRBD1, was not checked against the DNA. The CDR3 is 15 amino acids in total, end residues counted. Germline V gives CDR1 MDHEN, CDR2 SYDVKM. CDR3 protein: CASSLGGLRAGELFF.

This clone was counted between two and nine times. This sequence joins TRBV6-1 and TRBJ2-7, with 7 bases matching TRBD1. CDR3 length: 12 residues. The germline gives CDR1 MNHNS, CDR2 SASEGT. J gave up 0 bases and V 8 bases, and 1 base lay outside the gene matches. Written as DNA, the CDR3 is TGTGCCAGCCGGGACAGCTCCTACGAGCAGTACTTC. Translating gives CASRDSSYEQYF.

The V and J genes are TRBV6-6 and TRBJ1-3, with D perhaps matching TRBD1 (6 bases). V lost 5 bases and J lost 2, with 13 bases in between. CDR1 is MNHNY, CDR2 SVGAGI, per germline (reference sequence). The CDR3 totals 15 residues. The CDR3 DNA follows: TGTGCCAGCAGTGTTACAGGGATGGCTGGAAACACCATATATTTT. This gives the protein CASSVTGMAGNTIYF.

The DNA of the CDR3 is TGTGCCACCCGACAGGGACCTAATGAAAAACTGTTTTTT. Residues: CATRQGPNEKLFF. J is TRBJ1-4 and V is TRBV10-3; TRBD1 matches 7 bases. Germline V gives CDR1 ENHRY, CDR2 SYGVKD. This CDR3 is 13 amino acids long. The V segment lost 10 bases and the J segment 3 bases; nucleotides outside the gene matches: 5.

The CDR3 loop is CASTTGTSADNEQFF. In nucleotides, the CDR3 is TGTGCCAGTACCACCGGGACTAGCGCGGACAATGAGCAGTTCTTC. This chain uses TRBV19 with TRBJ2-1; 10 nucleotides line up with TRBD2. The CDR3 extends over 15 amino acids. J was trimmed by 5 bases and V by 7 bases; bases with no gene match: 8. Germline V gene sequence: CDR1 LNHDA, CDR2 SQIVND (reference sequence).

This clone came up a few times. The chain links TRBV4-2 to TRBJ1-2; D unresolved. CDR3 length: 13 amino acids. From germline, CDR1 is LGHNA and CDR2 YNFKEQ. Deletions cut 0 bases from V and 4 bases from J, with 6 bases between. CDR3 DNA sequence: TGTGCCAGCAGCCAAGATTGGCTCTATGGCTACACCTTC. Its protein is CASSQDWLYGYTF.